The 21 T cell receptor beta chains below come from one sample, sequenced in a study of blood T cell repertoires in COVID-19. Profiling relied on immunoSEQ multiplex PCR, and the TCRdb table lists in-frame clones only, not all of them. In the table there are about 94,000 clones, 87% of which are singletons. Sequences were obtained from peripheral blood. The source is a woman over 75 with acute or convalescent COVID-19.

J is TRBJ1-5 and V is TRBV27; D is unresolved. Trimming removed 6 bases at V and 7 bases at J, with 22 bases between. In germline, CDR1 is MNHEY, CDR2 SMNVEV (reference sequence). The CDR3 consists of 16 residues. CDR3 protein: CASSRYAKGSGQPQHF. As DNA, the CDR3 is TGTGCCAGCAGCCGCTACGCGAAAGGATCGGGGCAGCCCCAGCATTTT.

Notes on this clone: This specimen includes other DNA sequences encoding the same CDR3. The chain joins TRBV2 to TRBJ1-2; 7 bases map to TRBD1. Losses at the gene ends were 5 bases for V and 2 bases for J; bases not matched to a gene: 5. The germline CDR1 and CDR2 sequences are SNHLY and FYNNEI. This CDR3 has 14 residues. This chain's CDR3 is CASSRQGTNYGYTF. DNA for the CDR3: TGTGCCAGCAGTCGACAGGGTACAAACTATGGCTACACCTTC.

This clone was seen a single time. The chain combines TRBV19 with TRBJ1-2; the match to TRBD1 covers 7 bases. The CDR3 totals 16 residues. Germline V gene data show CDR1 as LNHDA and CDR2 as SQIVND (reference sequence). The V and J ends lost 8 bases and 4 bases, in that order; junction bases with no gene match: 16. The CDR3 loop is CASRTPGTAGGYGYTF. CDR3 nucleotide sequence: TGTGCCAGTCGGACTCCCGGGACAGCGGGAGGCTATGGCTACACCTTC.

This sequence joins TRBV10-3 and TRBJ1-2; D gene unclear. This CDR3 has 13 residues. Trimming left V 6 bases short and J 5 bases short, with 13 bases between. Germline V gives CDR1 ENHRY, CDR2 SYGVKD. CDR3 nucleotide sequence: TGTGCCATCAGCGGTACCTCCACGTATGGCTACACCTTC. Translation: CAISGTSTYGYTF.

The chain has TRBV3-1 (or the pseudogene TRBV3-2) and TRBJ1-1, with 7 bases fitting TRBD1. The CDR3 has 14 amino acids. CDR1 is LGHDT and CDR2 is YNNKEL in the germline V gene (reference sequence). V trimming: 1 base; J trimming: 3 bases; junction bases outside the gene matches: 2. The CDR3 reads CASSQGQGYTEAFF. The DNA for the CDR3 is TGTGCCAGCAGCCAAGGACAGGGATACACTGAAGCTTTCTTT.

The chain combines TRBV2 with TRBJ2-7, with 7 nucleotides matching TRBD1. The trim removed 8 bases at V and 4 bases at J, leaving 8 bases unmatched. CDR3 length: 13 amino acids. Looked up from germline, CDR1 is SNHLY and CDR2 is FYNNEI. The CDR3 nucleotides read TGTGCCAGCGGTCGGGACAGTGCATACGAGCAGTACTTC. Translation gives CASGRDSAYEQYF.

The rearrangement joins TRBV5-1 to TRBJ1-5, with TRBD1 as a possible D gene (5 bases). The CDR3 spans 15 residues. V was trimmed by 2 bases and J by 5 bases, leaving 14 bases between them. Looked up from germline, CDR1 is SGHRS and CDR2 is YFSETQ. CDR3 sequence (DNA): TGCGCCAGCAGCTTCTCGGGGGGATCGGATCAGCCCCAGCATTTT. Translating gives CASSFSGGSDQPQHF. The full variable domain, completed using reference TRBV5-1 and TRBJ1-5, is KAGVTQTPRYLIKTRGQQVTLSCSPISGHRSVSWYQQTPGQGLQFLFEYFSETQRNKGNFPGRFSGRQFSNSRSEMNVSTLELGDSALYLCASSFSGGSDQPQHFGDGTRLSIL.

The chain is built from TRBV6-5 and TRBJ1-2; 8 nucleotides line up with TRBD1. This CDR3 has 15 amino acids. The V segment lost 0 bases and the J segment 7 bases; nucleotides outside the gene matches: 7. Germline V lookup: CDR1 MNHEY, CDR2 SVGAGI. The CDR3 sequence is CASSYSQGARVGYTF. The CDR3 DNA follows: TGTGCCAGCAGTTACTCGCAGGGGGCGCGGGTTGGCTACACCTTC.

The chain joins TRBV9 to TRBJ1-1; 7 nucleotides agree with TRBD1. After removal of 4 bases from V and 3 bases from J, the junction contained 15 bases not matched to a gene. Germline V lookup: CDR1 SGDLS, CDR2 YYNGEE. The CDR3 is 17 amino acids. The CDR3 here is CASSPTGQSFRDTEAFF. CDR3 bases: TGTGCCAGCAGCCCCACGGGACAGTCTTTTAGGGACACTGAAGCTTTCTTT.

The chain recombines TRBV10-3 with TRBJ2-1; TRBD2 agrees at 10 bases. The V gene end was trimmed by 3 bases and the J gene end by 8 bases; junction bases not matched to a gene: 7. CDR1 and CDR2 (germline): ENHRY, SYGVKD. The length of the CDR3 is 15 residues. The CDR3 here is CAISDEAGGRDEQFF. The CDR3 DNA follows: TGTGCCATCAGTGACGAAGCGGGGGGGCGCGATGAGCAGTTCTTC.

This sequence joins TRBV18 and TRBJ1-1; D not certain. CDR1 KGHSH and CDR2 LQKENI come from the germline V gene. V was shortened by 5 bases and J by 4 bases, with 20 bases between the two germline ends. The CDR3 loop spans 16 amino acids. The CDR3 region has the DNA TGTGCCAGCTCAGCAGGCGGGCACGGCTTGGGCACTGAAGCTTTCTTT. The encoded protein is CASSAGGHGLGTEAFF.

The rearrangement joins TRBV7-9 to TRBJ1-1, with 8 bases lining up with TRBD1. This CDR3 comprises 16 residues. With V trimmed by 0 bases and J by 2 bases, 5 bases remained unmatched. Germline values: CDR1 SEHNR, CDR2 FQNEAQ (reference sequence). CDR3 nucleotide sequence: TGTGCCAGCAGCTTAGCCGGACAGGGCCCCAACACTGAAGCTTTCTTT. Translating it yields CASSLAGQGPNTEAFF.

The chain carries TRBV4-2 and TRBJ2-2; TRBD2 matches at 13 bases. The CDR3 consists of 19 residues. The J segment lost 0 bases and the V segment lost 4 bases, leaving 8 bases of the junction unmatched. Germline CDR1 and CDR2: LGHNA and YNFKEQ. Here the CDR3 DNA reads TGTGCCAGCAGCCTCCTCACGGGGACTAGCGGGACGAACACCGGGGAGCTGTTTTTT. This translates into CASSLLTGTSGTNTGELFF.

The rearrangement links TRBV3-1 (or the pseudogene TRBV3-2) to TRBJ2-3; 13 bases align to TRBD2. The V segment lost 7 bases and the J segment 4 bases; nucleotides outside the gene matches: 8. The V gene's germline CDR1 is LGHDT and CDR2 YNNKEL (reference sequence). This CDR3 has 16 residues. CDR3 DNA: TGTGCCAGCACCCTTCAGGGACTAGCGGGGTCAGATACGCAGTATTTT. This translates into CASTLQGLAGSDTQYF.

This sequence joins TRBV19 and TRBJ2-3; 10 nucleotides agree with TRBD2. V shed 2 bases, J shed 1 base, and the junction held 6 bases outside the gene matches. The CDR3 extends over 17 amino acids. Germline values: CDR1 LNHDA, CDR2 SQIVND (reference sequence). CDR3 loop: CASSIYLAGGGTDTQYF. The CDR3 region has the DNA TGTGCCAGTAGTATATATTTAGCGGGGGGCGGCACAGATACGCAGTATTTT. The variable domain in full, completed from reference TRBV19 and TRBJ2-3, reads DGGITQSPKYLFRKEGQNVTLSCEQNLNHDAMYWYRQDPGQGLRLIYYSQIVNDFQKGDIAEGYSVSREKKESFPLTVTSAQKNPTAFYLCASSIYLAGGGTDTQYFGPGTRLTVL.

The rearrangement joins TRBV15 to TRBJ1-5; TRBD1 agrees at 8 bases. Germline CDR1 LNHNV, CDR2 YYDKDF (reference sequence). The CDR3 has 15 amino acids. The trim removed 0 bases at V and 9 bases at J, leaving 7 bases unmatched. CDR3 DNA sequence: TGTGCCACCAGCAGAGATCGGACAGGGAGTCGGCCCCAGCATTTT. It yields the protein CATSRDRTGSRPQHF. The full variable domain, rest sourced from reference TRBV15 and TRBJ1-5, is DAMVIQNPRYQVTQFGKPVTLSCSQTLNHNVMYWYQQKSSQAPKLLFHYYDKDFNNEADTPDNFQSRRPNTSFCFLDIRSPGLGDTAMYLCATSRDRTGSRPQHFGDGTRLSIL.

This clone was seen a few times. The rearrangement links TRBV4-3 to TRBJ1-2, with D uncertain. Trimming left V 0 bases short and J 4 bases short, with 9 bases between. The V gene's germline CDR1 is LGHNA and CDR2 YSLEER. This CDR3 contains 14 residues. In DNA, the CDR3 is TGCGCCAGCAGCCAAGAAGGGCGGGGCTATGGCTACACCTTC. Its translation is CASSQEGRGYGYTF.

The chain combines TRBV6-2 or TRBV6-3 with TRBJ1-5; D may be TRBD1 (5 bases). The CDR3 is 13 amino acids. Germline CDR1 and CDR2: MNHEY and SVGEGT. The V gene lost 5 bases and the J gene lost 2 bases, with 7 bases spanning the gap. The CDR3 here is CASSDRRNQPQHF. CDR3 in DNA: TGTGCCAGCAGTGACAGACGCAATCAGCCCCAGCATTTT.

V and J are TRBV4-2 and TRBJ2-3; 12 bases line up with TRBD2. The CDR3 contains 18 residues. Germline CDR1 and CDR2: LGHNA and YNFKEQ. V trimming: 1 base; J trimming: 1 base; junction bases outside the gene matches: 6. The CDR3 spells CASSQGRLAGAGTDTQYF. The CDR3 DNA sequence: TGTGCCAGCAGCCAAGGGCGACTAGCGGGGGCAGGCACAGATACGCAGTATTTT.

The chain joins TRBV6-5 to TRBJ1-5, with 7 positions matching TRBD1. V shed 4 bases, J shed 6 bases, and the junction held 9 bases outside the gene matches. The CDR3 totals 15 residues. Germline CDR1 MNHEY, CDR2 SVGAGI. CDR3 in amino acids: CASSLTGAEVQPQHF. The CDR3 nucleotides read TGTGCCAGCAGTTTAACAGGGGCGGAGGTTCAGCCCCAGCATTTT.

The J gene is TRBJ1-4, the V gene TRBV30; TRBD1 agrees at 8 bases. Germline CDR1 is GTSNPN and CDR2 is SVGIG (reference sequence). The CDR3 runs 15 residues. The junction had 7 bases not matched to a gene; V was cut back by 3 bases and J by 4 bases. This CDR3 is CAWRVRQGINEKLFF. The CDR3 region has the DNA TGTGCCTGGAGAGTAAGACAGGGGATTAATGAAAAACTGTTTTTT.